The 23 T cell receptor beta chains in this list originate from one sample, sequenced in a study of CD8 T cells in ankylosing spondylitis. TCRdb reanalysed the 5' RACE reads using MiXCR and keeps one entry per CDR3 protein. The data hold 250,000 to 350,000 distinct CDR3 sequences, with less than 25% observed a single time. Sequencing was performed on blood, either unsorted or a sorted T cell fraction (not recorded which). These receptors all stem from a female donor with ankylosing spondylitis or in good health (not recorded which).

The V and J genes are TRBV6-1 and TRBJ1-5; the D gene is possibly TRBD1 (5 bases). CDR1 is MNHNS and CDR2 is SASEGT in the germline V gene. The V end was cut by 6 bases, the J end by 11 bases, with 17 bases between. CDR3 length: 13 residues. The CDR3 DNA sequence: TGTGCCAGCAGCGTATTTCTAGGGGATTCCCAGCATTTT. Protein product: CASSVFLGDSQHF.

The chain combines TRBV4-3 with TRBJ2-1; TRBD1 aligns across 10 bases. V lost 2 bases, J lost 7 bases, and 11 bases stayed unmatched. Per the germline V gene, CDR1 is LGHNA and CDR2 is YSLEER. The CDR3 length is 17 residues. CDR3 bases: TGCGCCAGCAGCCAAAGGAGTCGGGGACAGGGGACAAATGAGCAGTTCTTC. Translating it yields CASSQRSRGQGTNEQFF.

The chain uses TRBV20-1 and TRBJ1-2, with 7 bases aligning to TRBD1. The CDR3 runs 13 residues. V shed 3 bases, J shed 4 bases, and the junction held 5 bases outside the gene matches. Germline V CDR1 and CDR2: DFQATT, SNEGSKA (reference sequence). The CDR3 protein is CSASTGASYGYTF. The CDR3 nucleotides are TGCAGTGCTAGTACAGGGGCTAGCTATGGCTACACCTTC.

This clonotype has only one observation. The J gene is TRBJ2-2, the V gene TRBV7-8; unclear D gene. CDR1 and CDR2 from the germline V gene are SGHVS and FQNEAQ. V was clipped by 0 bases and J by 6 bases, with 14 bases between them. The CDR3 sequence is 16 residues long. For the CDR3, the DNA is TGTGCCAGCAGCTTAGCTCTGGGATCTTCGTCCGGGGAGCTGTTTTTT. It translates to CASSLALGSSSGELFF.

V and J are TRBV7-3 and TRBJ2-1; 8 bases are shared with TRBD2. This CDR3 is built from 15 residues. Germline lookup yields CDR1 SGHTA and CDR2 FQGTGA. Trimming cost V 5 bases and J 2 bases; bases outside gene matches: 5. The CDR3 bases are TGTGCCAGCAGCCGATCGGGAGGGCCCTACAATGAGCAGTTCTTC. Protein sequence: CASSRSGGPYNEQFF.

This chain joins TRBV6-6 and TRBJ2-3, with D hard to call. V lost 5 bases and J lost 1, with 22 bases in between. The CDR3 runs to 18 residues. Germline V gene lookup returns CDR1 MNHNY and CDR2 SVGAGI (reference sequence). The CDR3 is CASSPQGPSPEGTDTQYF. The CDR3 DNA reads as TGTGCCAGCAGTCCCCAAGGACCCAGCCCAGAGGGCACAGATACGCAGTATTTT.

The chain combines TRBV6-1 with TRBJ2-1, with 8 bases matching TRBD2. CDR1 is MNHNS, CDR2 SASEGT, per germline. CDR3 length: 14 residues. The ends lost 5 bases at V and 10 bases at J; junction bases unmatched: 10. CDR3 nucleotides: TGTGCCAGCAGTAGACTGGGGACTAGTAAGGAGCAGTTCTTC. As protein: CASSRLGTSKEQFF.

This rearrangement joins TRBV5-6 to TRBJ1-5; D unclear. The V gene's germline CDR1 is SGHDT and CDR2 YYEEEE. Trimming left V 4 bases short and J 1 base short, with 9 bases between. This CDR3 is 14 amino acids long. CDR3 loop: CASSQRGSNQPQHF. In nucleotides, the CDR3 is TGTGCCAGCAGCCAAAGAGGGAGCAATCAGCCCCAGCATTTT.

About this clonotype: One end of the junction fails to match germline, which may point to a read error. The J gene is TRBJ2-7, the V gene TRBV4-2; 12 nucleotides align to TRBD1. Germline V gene data show CDR1 as LGHNA and CDR2 as YNFKEQ. CDR3 length equals 15 residues. As DNA, the CDR3 is TGTGCCAGCAGCCTGCGGGACAGGGGGCAATACGGGCAGTACTTC. Translating gives CASSLRDRGQYGQYF.

The V and J genes are TRBV20-1 and TRBJ1-1; TRBD1 matches at 7 bases. This CDR3 has 12 amino acids. The V segment lost 6 bases and the J segment 7 bases; nucleotides outside the gene matches: 8. The V gene's germline CDR1 is DFQATT and CDR2 SNEGSKA (reference sequence). The CDR3 DNA sequence: TGCAGTGCCCAGAGGTGGGACAGTGAAGCTTTCTTT. Translating gives CSAQRWDSEAFF.

This clonotype was counted a few times. The chain employs TRBV7-2 and TRBJ1-6; D not certain. CDR1 SGHTA and CDR2 FQGNSA come from the germline V gene. The CDR3 loop spans 16 amino acids. V lost 3 bases and J lost 0, with 9 bases in between. CDR3 protein: CASSLNKSSYNSPLHF. The CDR3 DNA follows: TGTGCCAGCAGCTTGAACAAAAGCTCCTATAATTCACCCCTCCACTTT. The full variable domain, its missing parts supplied by reference TRBV7-2 and TRBJ1-6, is GAGVSQSPSNKVTEKGKDVELRCDPISGHTALYWYRQSLGQGLEFLIYFQGNSAPDKSGLPSDRFSAERTGGSVSTLTIQRTQQEDSAVYLCASSLNKSSYNSPLHFGNGTRLTVT.

The chain recombines TRBV20-1 with TRBJ2-7, with D possibly matching TRBD1 (6 bases). Germline CDR1 DFQATT, CDR2 SNEGSKA (reference sequence). The CDR3 runs to 16 residues. Trimming cost V 8 bases and J 3 bases, with 26 bases left between them. CDR3 DNA sequence: TGCAGTCTAACGACAGGAGAATCCAGTCGCAACTACGAGCAGTACTTC. Translated: CSLTTGESSRNYEQYF.

V is TRBV20-1 and J is TRBJ2-7, with 10 bases fitting TRBD1. This CDR3 spans 13 amino acids. The trim removed 5 bases at V and 6 bases at J, leaving 7 bases unmatched. Germline V CDR1 and CDR2: DFQATT, SNEGSKA (reference sequence). The CDR3: CSAPGTGVSEQYF. CDR3 bases: TGCAGTGCTCCCGGGACAGGGGTAAGCGAGCAGTACTTC.

The J gene is TRBJ1-2, the V gene TRBV28, with TRBD1 matching over 8 bases. The CDR3 covers 14 residues. With V trimmed by 6 bases and J by 4 bases, 7 bases remained unmatched. CDR1 and CDR2 (germline): MDHEN, SYDVKM. The CDR3 sequence is CASSPGQVLYGYTF. CDR3 sequence (DNA): TGTGCCAGCAGCCCGGGACAGGTTCTCTATGGCTACACCTTC.

This chain links TRBV7-6 with TRBJ2-5, with D possibly being TRBD1 (6 bases). The CDR3 is made up of 15 amino acids. The germline V and J ends were trimmed by 1 base and 1 base, with 10 bases remaining between them. Germline CDR1 SGHVS, CDR2 FNYEAQ. The chain's CDR3 is CASSLGGQIQETQYF. The CDR3, as DNA: TGTGCCAGCAGCTTAGGGGGACAAATCCAAGAGACCCAGTACTTC. Full variable domain (rest looked up from reference TRBV7-6 and TRBJ2-5): GAGVSQSPRYKVTKRGQDVALRCDPISGHVSLYWYRQALGQGPEFLTYFNYEAQQDKSGLPNDRFSAERPEGSISTLTIQRTEQRDSAMYRCASSLGGQIQETQYFGPGTRLLVL.

The chain recombines TRBV2 with TRBJ2-1; 7 nucleotides align to TRBD1. Germline lookup yields CDR1 SNHLY and CDR2 FYNNEI. CDR3 length: 15 residues. V was clipped by 9 bases and J by 1 base; unmatched bases: 9. CDR3 residues: CARELGQRSYNEQFF. The CDR3 DNA is TGTGCCAGGGAGCTGGGACAGAGGTCCTACAATGAGCAGTTCTTC.

This clonotype was seen only a few times. The chain is built from TRBV25-1 and TRBJ2-5; 12 bases fit TRBD1. The trim removed 3 bases at V and 5 bases at J, leaving 7 bases unmatched. Germline V gene data show CDR1 as MGHDK and CDR2 as SYGVNS. The CDR3 has 16 residues. CDR3 sequence: CASSDWDRGLVETQYF. CDR3 nucleotide sequence: TGTGCCAGCAGTGACTGGGACAGGGGGCTGGTGGAGACCCAGTACTTC.

The chain has TRBV10-2 and TRBJ1-1; D gene unclear. CDR1 is WSHSY, CDR2 SAAADI, per germline. Between the trimmed V and J ends, which lost 8 bases and 5 bases, there was a span of 12 bases. The CDR3 is 12 residues long. CDR3 DNA: TGCGCCAGCCAAAGGATAGGGACTGAAGCTTTCTTT. It specifies CASQRIGTEAFF.

The V and J genes are TRBV20-1 and TRBJ2-5; D is unresolved. The CDR3 spans 14 residues. Germline lookup yields CDR1 DFQATT and CDR2 SNEGSKA (reference sequence). V shed 0 bases and J shed 1 base, with 9 bases lying between them. The CDR3 bases are TGCAGTGCTAGAGATTGGGCAGTCCAAGAGACCCAGTACTTC. Amino acids: CSARDWAVQETQYF.

This clonotype has only a few counts. V gene TRBV10-3 combines with J gene TRBJ2-3, with D perhaps matching TRBD1 (5 bases). This CDR3 has 12 residues. Germline V CDR1 and CDR2: ENHRY, SYGVKD. Deletions cut 4 bases from V and 8 bases from J, with 10 bases between. The CDR3 sequence: CAISATQGTQYF. The CDR3 DNA reads as TGTGCCATCAGTGCGACCCAGGGTACGCAGTATTTT.

This clonotype was counted between two and nine times. The chain recombines TRBV7-2 with TRBJ2-7; TRBD1 matches 7 bases. The junction had 5 bases not matched to a gene; V was cut back by 1 base and J by 5 bases. This CDR3 region has 14 residues. Germline V gene data show CDR1 as SGHTA and CDR2 as FQGNSA. The CDR3 DNA sequence: TGTGCCAGCAGCTTAGAATACAGGGGACACGAGCAGTACTTC. It codes for CASSLEYRGHEQYF.

This clonotype was counted many times. The chain employs TRBV12-3 or TRBV12-4 and TRBJ2-7; 10 bases are a match to TRBD2. This CDR3 has 16 residues. V shed 1 base, J shed 1 base, and the junction held 4 bases outside the gene matches. The DNA of the CDR3 is TGTGCCAGCAGTTTAGGGTCTAGCGGGAGTTCCTACGAGCAGTACTTC. Translation gives CASSLGSSGSSYEQYF.

This clonotype was seen only a few times. This rearrangement joins TRBV6-6 to TRBJ2-7; D unclear. Between the trimmed V and J ends, which lost 2 bases and 3 bases, there was a span of 5 bases. The CDR3 consists of 12 residues. CDR1 is MNHNY, CDR2 SVGAGI, per germline (reference sequence). The DNA of the CDR3 is TGTGCCAGCAGTTACACCCTCTACGAGCAGTACTTC. This sequence encodes CASSYTLYEQYF.